The source of this T cell receptor (beta chain) is a study of blood T cells in healthy people across ages. The people who gave samples were healthy Caucasians from Russia, aged roughly 6 to 95. Primed by a sample-barcoded 5' primer and a J-beta primer mix, a second PCR proceeded for about 7 to 12 cycles. MiXCR, applied by TCRdb to the 5' RACE reads, yields one record per CDR3 protein. The table lists 580,000 or so distinct CDR3 sequences, roughly 43% of them singletons. Material: blood. The TCR was taken from a man at least 80 years old in good health.

This CDR3 reads CASSLVYSTNEKLFF. CDR3 nucleotide sequence: TGTGCCAGCAGCTTAGTGTATTCAACTAATGAAAAACTGTTTTTT. The chain joins TRBV7-8 to TRBJ1-4; D gene ambiguous. The CDR3 totals 15 residues. Deletions cut 1 base from V and 0 bases from J, with 6 bases between. Germline CDR1 is SGHVS and CDR2 is FQNEAQ.